The entry below gives a single TCR beta chain sequence along with its context. Its specificity is unknown. V was trimmed by 4 bases and J by 3 bases, leaving 14 bases between them. This CDR3 is 15 amino acids long. Germline assignment: CDR1 SGHNT and CDR2 YYREEE (reference sequence). Every bit of the isolated RNA underwent reverse transcription, so sequencing read expressed TCRB transcripts. Libraries were prepared by immunoSEQ multiplex PCR; TCRdb keeps only in-frame clonotypes and omits some of them. Of about 190,000 clones listed, over 6% are singletons. The sample belongs to a study of beta chain features in type 1 diabetes. Study results and caveats: Shorter TCRB CDR3s, moderately but significantly so, were found in Type 1 diabetes patients in all four CD4+ subsets.

The chain is built from TRBV5-4 and TRBJ2-4, with unresolved D. The clonotype originates from a young man with type 1 diabetes. Sequenced input: central memory CD4+ T cells from blood. CDR3 loop: CASSVGGGVKNIQYF. CDR3 DNA sequence: TGTGCCAGCAGCGTTGGCGGCGGAGTCAAAAACATTCAGTACTTC.